Listed below are T cell receptor beta chains from one sample, sequenced in a study of cytotoxic CD8 clonotypes in ibrutinib-treated CLL. Produced via immunoSEQ multiplex PCR; TCRdb's table is partial and in-frame only. The sample yields roughly 220,000 clones, 75% to 85% seen once. Source: PBMCs, taken after 12 months of ibrutinib treatment. The receptors were sampled from a human donor with chronic lymphocytic leukemia. Both conserved end residues are part of each CDR3. Each record gives: D gene, J gene, V gene, clone size, CDR3 protein, CDR3 DNA. D genes are given only for firm matches. Rows give clone size only sometimes, using once, few, many, or a class for an expanded clone.

TRBD1,TRBJ2-7,TRBV14,.,CASSQDRWDRGVSSYEQYF,TGTGCCAGCAGCCAAGACCGCTGGGACAGGGGAGTCAGCTCCTACGAGCAGTACTTC
TRBD2,TRBJ2-5,TRBV10-3,.,CAISESLAGSQETQYF,TGTGCCATCAGTGAGTCACTAGCGGGAAGCCAAGAGACCCAGTACTTC
TRBD1,TRBJ1-1,TRBV6-5,.,CASRWTGMTEAFF,TGTGCCAGCAGATGGACAGGGATGACTGAAGCTTTCTTT
.,TRBJ1-5,TRBV4-1,few,CASSHLQGGYQPQHF,TGCGCCAGCAGCCATCTTCAGGGAGGATATCAGCCCCAGCATTTT
.,TRBJ2-7,TRBV5-1,many,CASSLVAGVAWQYF,TGCGCCAGCAGCTTGGTGGCAGGTGTGGCGTGGCAGTACTTC
.,TRBJ2-1,TRBV5-1,.,CASSLVSGTDNEQFF,TGCGCCAGCAGCTTGGTGTCCGGGACGGACAATGAGCAGTTCTTC
TRBD1,TRBJ1-2,TRBV27,.,CASRSSGQGLNYGYTF,TGTGCCAGCAGGTCCAGCGGACAGGGCCTTAACTATGGCTACACCTTC
.,TRBJ2-7,TRBV6-1,.,CASPGSYEQYF,TGTGCCAGCCCGGGCTCCTACGAGCAGTACTTC
.,TRBJ2-1,TRBV19,.,CASRRWGNAATAYNEQFF,TGTGCCTCCCGAAGGTGGGGAAACGCGGCGACAGCCTACAATGAGCAGTTCTTC
TRBD2,TRBJ2-3,TRBV4-1,.,CASTYSGTYTDTQYF,TGCGCCAGCACCTATAGCGGGACCTACACAGATACGCAGTATTTT
.,TRBJ1-2,TRBV6-5,.,CASSLGGGFNYGYTF,TGTGCCAGCAGTTTGGGGGGCGGATTTAACTATGGCTACACCTTC
.,TRBJ2-7,TRBV5-4,once,CASSIGKGGRPSYEQYF,TGTGCCAGCAGCATCGGGAAGGGCGGGCGACCTTCCTACGAGCAGTACTTC
.,TRBJ1-5,TRBV19,.,CASSGGLGQPQHF,TGTGCCAGTAGTGGGGGGCTCGGTCAGCCCCAGCATTTT
TRBD1,TRBJ2-5,TRBV5-1,.,CASSTTGGTLETQYF,TGCGCCAGCAGCACAACAGGGGGCACTTTGGAGACCCAGTACTTC
.,TRBJ2-7,TRBV4-1,.,CASSQDLDRVLYEQYF,TGCGCCAGCAGCCAAGACTTAGACAGAGTGCTCTACGAGCAGTACTTC
TRBD2,TRBJ2-1,TRBV27,.,CASSQYSGSTNEQFF,TGTGCCAGCAGTCAATATAGCGGGAGCACCAATGAGCAGTTCTTC
TRBD2,TRBJ2-7,TRBV2,.,CASYVAGDYEQYF,TGTGCCAGCTACGTTGCGGGAGACTACGAGCAGTACTTC
TRBD1,TRBJ2-1,TRBV28,.,CASRPTGKTYNEQFF,TGTGCCAGCAGACCGACAGGGAAGACTTACAATGAGCAGTTCTTC
.,TRBJ1-1,TRBV5-1,.,CASRQWSGLEEAFF,TGCGCCAGCAGACAATGGTCGGGGTTGGAAGAAGCTTTCTTT
TRBD1,TRBJ1-2,TRBV6-1,.,CASQAGGSYGYTF,TGTGCCAGCCAGGCAGGGGGGAGCTATGGCTACACCTTC
.,TRBJ2-2,TRBV2,.,CASSDVPGTVGELFF,TGTGCCAGCAGTGATGTTCCGGGGACCGTCGGGGAGCTGTTTTTT
.,TRBJ2-7,TRBV5-5,.,CASSRNGAYEQYF,TGTGCCAGCAGCCGTAACGGAGCCTACGAGCAGTACTTC
.,TRBJ1-1,TRBV5-6,.,CASSLAPQPTLEAFF,TGTGCCAGCAGCTTGGCACCGCAGCCAACACTTGAAGCTTTCTTT
.,TRBJ1-4,TRBV7-9,.,CASSQMEPREEKLFF,TGTGCCAGCAGCCAGATGGAGCCCCGAGAGGAAAAACTGTTTTTT
.,TRBJ1-1,TRBV19,.,CASSIKLGGTEAFF,TGTGCCAGTAGTATAAAATTAGGGGGCACTGAAGCTTTCTTT
TRBD1,TRBJ1-2,TRBV18,.,CASSQTTGAMVYGYTF,TGTGCCAGCTCCCAAACCACAGGGGCTATGGTCTATGGCTACACCTTC
.,TRBJ2-2,TRBV9,few,CASSVVDNGELFF,TGTGCCAGCAGCGTAGTGGATAACGGGGAGCTGTTTTTT
TRBD1,TRBJ1-2,TRBV14,.,CASSRHRGVEGYTF,TGTGCCAGCAGCCGACACAGGGGGGTGGAAGGCTACACCTTC
.,TRBJ1-2,TRBV15,.,CATSSRRGGDGGYTF,TGTGCCACCAGCAGCCGGCGAGGGGGTGATGGTGGCTACACCTTC
.,TRBJ1-5,TRBV7-9,.,CASSRTGNSNQPQHF,TGTGCCAGCAGCAGGACGGGAAATAGCAATCAGCCCCAGCATTTT
.,TRBJ1-1,TRBV6-1,.,CASSDVITMNTEAFF,TGTGCCAGCAGTGACGTCATAACAATGAACACTGAAGCTTTCTTT
TRBD1,TRBJ1-1,TRBV19,.,CASSWGTGDIEAFF,TGTGCCAGTAGTTGGGGGACAGGGGACATTGAAGCTTTCTTT
.,TRBJ1-3,TRBV27,.,CASSRSSGNTIYF,TGTGCCAGCAGTCGATCCTCTGGAAACACCATATATTTT
.,TRBJ1-3,TRBV18,.,CASSPRAGNTIYF,TGTGCCAGCTCACCCAGGGCTGGAAACACCATATATTTT
.,TRBJ2-7,TRBV5-1,.,CASSLGQAGVDEQYF,TGCGCCAGCAGCTTGGGACAGGCTGGGGTAGACGAGCAGTACTTC
.,TRBJ2-7,TRBV6-5,.,CASSYTVTYEQYF,TGTGCCAGCAGTTACACAGTGACCTACGAGCAGTACTTC
.,TRBJ1-6,TRBV9,.,CASSPQPLNSPLHF,TGTGCCAGCAGCCCCCAGCCCCTAAATTCACCCCTCCACTTT
.,TRBJ1-6,TRBV6-5,few,CASSYSITARDLHF,TGTGCCAGCAGTTACTCTATAACAGCGAGAGACCTCCACTTT
TRBD1,TRBJ2-2,TRBV28,.,CASSLTGMLLTGELFF,TGTGCCAGCAGTTTGACAGGGATGTTATTGACCGGGGAGCTGTTTTTT
.,TRBJ2-3,TRBV18,.,CASSPTLIAQHTQYF,TGTGCCAGCTCACCAACCTTGATCGCACAGCATACGCAGTATTTT
TRBD2,TRBJ2-1,TRBV28,.,CASSLWASGDHNEQFF,TGTGCCAGCAGTTTATGGGCTAGCGGGGATCACAATGAGCAGTTCTTC
.,TRBJ2-5,TRBV21-1,.,CASSKETQYF,TGTGCCAGCAGCAAAGAGACCCAGTACTTC
TRBD1,TRBJ2-3,TRBV7-3,.,CASSLTGSLADTQYF,TGTGCCAGCAGCTTGACAGGGAGCCTCGCAGATACGCAGTATTTT
.,TRBJ2-6,TRBV5-1,.,CASSGLGRWSGANVLTF,TGCGCCAGCAGCGGGCTCGGGAGATGGTCTGGGGCCAACGTCCTGACTTTC
TRBD2,TRBJ2-1,TRBV25-1,once,CASSRLSGRYNEQFF,TGTGCCAGCAGTAGGCTGAGCGGGAGATACAATGAGCAGTTCTTC
TRBD2,TRBJ2-3,TRBV10-3,.,CAIKEGLAGETQYF,TGTGCCATCAAAGAAGGACTAGCGGGGGAGACGCAGTATTTT
.,TRBJ1-5,TRBV5-6,.,CASSFSLGQPQHF,TGTGCCAGCAGCTTCAGTTTAGGACAGCCCCAGCATTTT
.,TRBJ1-1,TRBV7-3,.,CASSLNGVDTEAFF,TGTGCCAGCAGCTTAAACGGGGTCGACACTGAAGCTTTCTTT